Shown below are 27 T cell receptor beta chains from a single sample sequenced in a study of T cell responses to AZD1222 COVID-19 vaccine. Only in-frame clones appear in the TCRdb table, and some are missing; sequencing was by immunoSEQ multiplex PCR. The table includes approximately 45,000 clones, roughly 88% detected once. Sequenced material: peripheral blood, taken 28 days after the second AZD1222 dose. The receptors were sampled from an adult who received the AZD1222 COVID-19 vaccine.

This clone was counted once. This sequence joins TRBV24-1 and TRBJ2-3; TRBD1 matches at 11 bases. The V and J ends lost 3 bases and 5 bases, in that order; junction bases with no gene match: 6. The CDR3 extends over 16 amino acids. Germline V CDR1 and CDR2: KGHDR, SFDVKD. The CDR3 bases are TGTGCCACCAGTGATCCCCGGGACAGGGGGGGAGATACGCAGTATTTT. Protein: CATSDPRDRGGDTQYF.

The chain employs TRBV20-1 and TRBJ1-2, with unresolved D. CDR1 is DFQATT, CDR2 SNEGSKA, per germline (reference sequence). The CDR3 contains 9 residues. Trimming took off 5 bases at V and 6 bases at J, with 4 bases between the two ends. Here the CDR3 DNA reads TGCAGTGCTCGGGATGGCTACACCTTC. This sequence encodes CSARDGYTF.

V is TRBV2 and J is TRBJ2-1, with 9 bases identical to TRBD1. The germline V gene encodes CDR1 SNHLY and CDR2 FYNNEI. CDR3 length: 16 residues. Trimming removed 0 bases from V and 8 bases from J; junction bases left unmatched: 8. Written as DNA, the CDR3 is TGTGCCAGCAGTGAAGCGGGAACAGGGGGCCGGCATGAGCAGTTCTTC. It encodes CASSEAGTGGRHEQFF.

This sequence joins TRBV7-3 and TRBJ2-7; D might be TRBD1 or TRBD2, each matching 6 bases. The V end was cut by 5 bases, the J end by 9 bases, with 20 bases between. Germline V lookup: CDR1 SGHTA, CDR2 FQGTGA. The CDR3 has 14 residues. CDR3 amino acids: CASSPHGGLEGQYF. The CDR3 DNA follows: TGTGCCAGCAGCCCCCATGGGGGGCTGGAGGGGCAGTACTTC. The full variable domain, with the rest looked up from reference TRBV7-3 and TRBJ2-7, is GAGVSQTPSNKVTEKGKYVELRCDPISGHTALYWYRQSLGQGPEFLIYFQGTGAADDSGLPNDRFFAVRPEGSVSTLKIQRTERGDSAVYLCASSPHGGLEGQYFGPGTRLTVT.

The J gene is TRBJ2-1, the V gene TRBV18, with 12 bases lining up with TRBD1. V lost 5 bases and J lost 6; bases outside the gene matches: 2. Germline CDR1 and CDR2: KGHSH and LQKENI. This CDR3 has 14 amino acids. The CDR3 nucleotides are TGTGCCAGCTCAGTGGGACAGGGGGCCAATGAGCAGTTCTTC. Protein: CASSVGQGANEQFF.

This clone was seen only once. CDR3 residues: CASSLSGGGALETQYF. The DNA for the CDR3 is TGTGCCAGCAGCTTATCCGGGGGCGGAGCTTTGGAGACCCAGTACTTC. The J gene is TRBJ2-5, the V gene TRBV7-8; D possibly uses TRBD1 or TRBD2 (6 bases each). This CDR3 is 16 amino acids long. Germline-derived CDR1 and CDR2 are SGHVS and FQNEAQ. Deletions cut 2 bases from V and 5 bases from J, with 18 bases between.

The chain is built from TRBV3-1 (or the pseudogene TRBV3-2) and TRBJ2-3; D gene unclear. Trimming removed 0 bases from V and 5 bases from J, with 3 bases in between. This CDR3 is built from 12 residues. The germline V gene has CDR1 LGHDT and CDR2 YNNKEL (reference sequence). The CDR3 sequence: CASSQEGDTQYF. CDR3 in DNA: TGTGCCAGCAGCCAAGAGGGAGATACGCAGTATTTT.

The chain is built from TRBV12-5 and TRBJ1-2; tentative D call: TRBD1 (5 bases). The V end lost 2 bases, the J end lost 8 bases, and 12 bases lay between the germline ends. CDR1 is LGHNT and CDR2 is FRNRAP in the germline V gene. This CDR3 has 13 amino acids. The DNA of the CDR3 is TGTGCTAGTGGTTTGCCACACGAGGGGGGCTACACCTTC. Translation: CASGLPHEGGYTF.

V is TRBV2 and J is TRBJ2-2, with D unclear. Germline lookup yields CDR1 SNHLY and CDR2 FYNNEI. The CDR3 runs 16 residues. V was cut by 7 bases and J by 2 bases, with 17 bases left in between. The CDR3 bases are TGTGCCAGCACCGACCGAGCGAAAATAAACACCGGGGAGCTGTTTTTT. Translated: CASTDRAKINTGELFF.

The CDR3 loop reads CASSLDGGSADTQYF. CDR3 bases: TGCGCCAGCAGCTTGGATGGGGGGTCCGCAGATACGCAGTATTTT. This sequence joins TRBV5-1 and TRBJ2-3, with D possibly matching TRBD2 (6 bases). CDR1 is SGHRS and CDR2 is YFSETQ in the germline V gene. V lost 0 bases, J lost 4 bases, and 12 bases lay in between. The CDR3 sequence is 15 residues long.

The chain carries TRBV15 and TRBJ1-3, with 12 bases lining up with TRBD1. With V trimmed by 0 bases and J by 5 bases, 5 bases remained unmatched. The CDR3 extends over 17 amino acids. The V gene's germline CDR1 is LNHNV and CDR2 YYDKDF (reference sequence). CDR3 region: CATSRDKGTGGRNTIYF. For the CDR3, the DNA is TGTGCCACCAGCAGAGATAAGGGGACAGGGGGCAGAAACACCATATATTTT.

This clone was seen a few times. This chain joins TRBV6-5 and TRBJ2-1, with 9 bases matching TRBD2. The germline CDR1 and CDR2 sequences are MNHEY and SVGAGI. Trimming removed 6 bases from V and 9 bases from J; junction bases left unmatched: 12. This CDR3 region has 15 residues. The CDR3 DNA follows: TGTGCCAGCAGCCCCGGGGCTAGCGGGGAAGGTGAGCAGTTCTTC. Protein: CASSPGASGEGEQFF.

The rearrangement joins TRBV9 to TRBJ1-3; TRBD1 matches at 9 bases. Germline CDR1 SGDLS, CDR2 YYNGEE. The CDR3 spans 16 residues. The ends lost 4 bases at V and 8 bases at J; junction bases unmatched: 13. The CDR3 DNA follows: TGTGCCAGCAGCCCCGAAGGACAGGGGAGTGAGGACACCATATATTTT. It yields the protein CASSPEGQGSEDTIYF.

V and J are TRBV24-1 and TRBJ2-1, with TRBD2 matching 14 bases. The CDR3 extends over 17 amino acids. The germline V gene has CDR1 KGHDR and CDR2 SFDVKD. J lost 2 bases, V lost 4 bases, and 3 bases had no gene match. The CDR3 sequence is CATSDQGLAGAYNEQFF. CDR3 nucleotides: TGTGCCACCAGTGACCAGGGACTAGCGGGAGCCTACAATGAGCAGTTCTTC.

The genes are TRBV4-2 and TRBJ2-1; D is perhaps TRBD1 (6 bases). The CDR3 has 14 amino acids. Germline V lookup: CDR1 LGHNA, CDR2 YNFKEQ. V gave up 2 bases and J gave up 4 bases, with 9 bases separating them. CDR3 in amino acids: CASSQSDSYNEQFF. CDR3 coding DNA: TGTGCCAGCAGCCAATCGGACAGTTACAATGAGCAGTTCTTC.

This chain connects TRBV6-2 or TRBV6-3 to TRBJ2-3; 8 positions match TRBD2. The J segment lost 2 bases and the V segment lost 2 bases, leaving 6 bases of the junction unmatched. Germline lookup yields CDR1 MNHEY and CDR2 SVGEGT. The CDR3 sequence is 16 residues long. CDR3 sequence (DNA): TGTGCCAGCAGTTACGGGGGGACTAGGTTCACAGATACGCAGTATTTT. The encoded protein is CASSYGGTRFTDTQYF.

This chain links TRBV11-2 with TRBJ2-1, with 11 bases lining up with TRBD2. Germline V CDR1 and CDR2: SGHAT, FQNNGV. This CDR3 comprises 16 residues. V gave up 3 bases and J gave up 4 bases; unmatched junction bases: 5. In DNA, the CDR3 is TGTGCCAGCAGCTTCAGACTAGCGGGGTCTTACAATGAGCAGTTCTTC. Translated, it gives CASSFRLAGSYNEQFF.

V is TRBV5-1 and J is TRBJ2-7; 10 bases are a match to TRBD2. This CDR3 has 15 residues. Germline V gene sequence: CDR1 SGHRS, CDR2 YFSETQ. Trimming at V came to 4 bases and at J to 5 bases, leaving 9 bases not matched to a gene. In DNA, the CDR3 is TGCGCCAGCAGCAATAGCGGGAGGCCCAACCACGAGCAGTACTTC. As protein: CASSNSGRPNHEQYF.

The chain combines TRBV12-5 with TRBJ2-3; D is unresolved. The V end lost 0 bases, the J end lost 1 base, and 8 bases lay between the germline ends. This CDR3 region has 15 residues. From germline, CDR1 is LGHNT and CDR2 FRNRAP. This chain's CDR3 is CASGLVLGRTDTQYF. The CDR3 DNA sequence: TGTGCTAGTGGTTTGGTACTCGGCCGCACAGATACGCAGTATTTT.

This clone was observed once. The rearrangement links TRBV7-2 to TRBJ2-3; the D is unclear. The CDR3 is 14 amino acids. The germline V and J ends were trimmed by 5 bases and 6 bases, with 15 bases remaining between them. Germline-derived CDR1 and CDR2 are SGHTA and FQGNSA. CDR3 protein: CASSEARHSDTQYF. DNA of the CDR3: TGTGCCAGCAGCGAGGCTAGGCACTCGGATACGCAGTATTTT. The whole variable domain, filled in from reference TRBV7-2 and TRBJ2-3, reads GAGVSQSPSNKVTEKGKDVELRCDPISGHTALYWYRQSLGQGLEFLIYFQGNSAPDKSGLPSDRFSAERTGGSVSTLTIQRTQQEDSAVYLCASSEARHSDTQYFGPGTRLTVL.

This clone has just one count. The chain links TRBV7-3 to TRBJ1-1; no definite D call. CDR3 length: 14 amino acids. V was cut by 3 bases and J by 0 bases, with 8 bases left in between. CDR1 is SGHTA and CDR2 is FQGTGA in the germline V gene. The CDR3 coding sequence is TGTGCCAGCAGCTTCGGCGGGGTGAACACTGAAGCTTTCTTT. It specifies CASSFGGVNTEAFF.

The chain links TRBV9 to TRBJ1-3; 7 bases align to TRBD1. Germline-derived CDR1 and CDR2 are SGDLS and YYNGEE. The CDR3 runs 19 residues. The V and J ends lost 3 bases and 0 bases, in that order; junction bases with no gene match: 15. CDR3 sequence (DNA): TGTGCCAGCAGCGCGGGGGGACAGCTTAGCTACCACTCTGGAAACACCATATATTTT. Translating it yields CASSAGGQLSYHSGNTIYF.

CDR3 sequence: CASSAPPGNYGYTF. As DNA, the CDR3 is TGTGCCAGCAGCGCGCCCCCGGGGAACTATGGCTACACCTTC. J is TRBJ1-2 and V is TRBV5-8; no clear D. The germline gives CDR1 SGHTS, CDR2 YDEGEE. V lost 4 bases and J lost 2, with 12 bases in between. CDR3 length equals 14 residues.

This sequence joins TRBV15 and TRBJ1-2, with a weak D call TRBD1 (6 bases). CDR1 is LNHNV and CDR2 is YYDKDF in the germline V gene (reference sequence). The CDR3 length is 15 residues. V was pared by 0 bases and J by 4 bases, with 12 bases between. CDR3 nucleotides: TGTGCCACCAGCAGAGATCAACAGGGTATCTATGGCTACACCTTC. This codes for CATSRDQQGIYGYTF. Variable domain in full (rest from reference TRBV15 and TRBJ1-2): DAMVIQNPRYQVTQFGKPVTLSCSQTLNHNVMYWYQQKSSQAPKLLFHYYDKDFNNEADTPDNFQSRRPNTSFCFLDIRSPGLGDTAMYLCATSRDQQGIYGYTFGSGTRLTVV.

The rearrangement joins TRBV7-3 to TRBJ1-5, with TRBD1 matching over 8 bases. The CDR3 runs 14 residues. Trimming cost V 4 bases and J 7 bases; bases outside gene matches: 6. Per germline, CDR1 SGHTA and CDR2 FQGTGA. The CDR3 spells CASSSQGAGQPQHF. CDR3 DNA: TGTGCCAGCAGCTCTCAGGGGGCTGGACAGCCCCAGCATTTT.

The chain couples TRBV5-6 to TRBJ1-2; D is possibly TRBD1 (6 bases). Between the trimmed V and J ends, which lost 0 bases and 7 bases, there was a span of 16 bases. This CDR3 comprises 15 residues. The germline V gene has CDR1 SGHDT and CDR2 YYEEEE. The CDR3 spells CASSLAVQGIGGYTF. The CDR3 nucleotides read TGTGCCAGCAGCTTGGCCGTTCAGGGGATCGGTGGCTACACCTTC.

The CDR3 is CASSKVGSTEGDEQYF. The CDR3 DNA is TGTGCCAGCAGCAAAGTAGGGAGTACAGAGGGTGACGAGCAGTACTTC. This sequence joins TRBV21-1 and TRBJ2-7; whether TRBD2, the table's D call, matches the DNA was not checked. TRBV21-1 is a pseudogene. The CDR3 sequence is 16 residues long.